These 10 T cell receptor beta chains originate from one sample sequenced in a study of T cells in localized non-small cell lung cancer. Clones were sequenced by immunoSEQ multiplex PCR, and TCRdb holds only the in-frame ones, with some missing. The table includes some 50,000 clones, around 86% detected once. Sequencing was performed on peripheral blood mononuclear cells, taken before any cancer treatment. These receptors came from a man aged 40-75 years with stage III lung adenocarcinoma.

This clone has a single count. V gene TRBV4-1 combines with J gene TRBJ2-6, with 7 positions matching TRBD1. The CDR3 extends over 16 amino acids. Trimming at V came to 5 bases and at J to 0 bases, leaving 4 bases not matched to a gene. Germline CDR1 reads MGHRA; CDR2 reads YSYEKL. CDR3 sequence: CASSRTGNSGANVLTF. CDR3 nucleotides: TGCGCCAGCAGCAGGACAGGCAACTCTGGGGCCAACGTCCTGACTTTC.

This sequence joins TRBV9 and TRBJ2-1; perhaps TRBD2 as D (5 bases). Germline CDR1 SGDLS, CDR2 YYNGEE. V was pared by 5 bases and J by 5 bases, with 8 bases between. The CDR3 has 12 residues. The CDR3 DNA sequence: TGTGCCAGCAGTTTGGGAGACAATGAGCAGTTCTTC. As protein: CASSLGDNEQFF.

The gene calls are TRBV9 and TRBJ2-7; tentative D call: TRBD2 (6 bases). The CDR3 length is 13 residues. Trimming cost V 5 bases and J 3 bases, with 12 bases left between them. Germline V gene data show CDR1 as SGDLS and CDR2 as YYNGEE. The CDR3 DNA sequence: TGTGCCAGCAGTGCGGGATCGTACTACGAGCAGTACTTC. Translated: CASSAGSYYEQYF.

This chain uses TRBV2 with TRBJ2-6; TRBD2 matches 7 bases. Germline V gene sequence: CDR1 SNHLY, CDR2 FYNNEI. This CDR3 region has 15 residues. Trimming removed 4 bases from V and 2 bases from J; junction bases left unmatched: 2. The CDR3 nucleotides are TGTGCCAGCAGTGCGGCGGGGGCTGGGGCCAACGTCCTGACTTTC. It encodes CASSAAGAGANVLTF.

The chain links TRBV18 to TRBJ2-2; 11 bases line up with TRBD2. CDR1 and CDR2 from the germline V gene are KGHSH and LQKENI. V gave up 0 bases and J gave up 0 bases; unmatched junction bases: 0. The CDR3 runs to 17 residues. CDR3 residues: CASSPPLAGANTGELFF. CDR3 in DNA: TGTGCCAGCTCACCACCACTAGCGGGGGCGAACACCGGGGAGCTGTTTTTT. The complete variable domain, with remaining parts taken from reference TRBV18 and TRBJ2-2, reads NAGVMQNPRHLVRRRGQEARLRCSPMKGHSHVYWYRQLPEEGLKFMVYLQKENIIDESGMPKERFSAEFPKEGPSILRIQQVVRGDSAAYFCASSPPLAGANTGELFFGEGSRLTVL.

This clone was recorded a few times. This chain connects TRBV2 to TRBJ1-3, with D possibly being TRBD1 (5 bases). The ends were cut back, 6 bases at V and 0 bases at J, with 12 bases in the middle. From germline, CDR1 is SNHLY and CDR2 FYNNEI. The CDR3 length is 15 residues. CDR3 protein: CASSLDNYSGNTIYF. CDR3 nucleotide sequence: TGTGCCAGCAGCCTGGACAACTACTCTGGAAACACCATATATTTT.

V usage is TRBV11-3 and J usage is TRBJ1-1; D is ambiguous. Trimming cost V 2 bases and J 3 bases, with 7 bases left between them. This CDR3 contains 13 residues. Germline V gene lookup returns CDR1 SGHNT and CDR2 YENEEA. CDR3 region: CASSLPADTEAFF. For the CDR3, the DNA is TGTGCCAGCAGCTTACCGGCGGACACTGAAGCTTTCTTT.

The rearrangement links TRBV5-6 to TRBJ1-2; no reliable D call. The CDR3 runs to 13 residues. Germline CDR1 and CDR2: SGHDT and YYEEEE. The V end lost 4 bases, the J end lost 4 bases, and 11 bases lay between the germline ends. This chain's CDR3 is CASSQTWGYGYTF. DNA of the CDR3: TGTGCCAGCAGCCAGACTTGGGGCTATGGCTACACCTTC.

The chain is built from TRBV4-2 and TRBJ1-1, with D possibly TRBD1 on 5 matching bases. In germline, CDR1 is LGHNA, CDR2 YNFKEQ. This CDR3 has 19 amino acids. V dropped 4 bases and J dropped 4 bases, with 28 bases sitting between them. The CDR3 loop is CASSLGTPLSRLRSTEAFF. CDR3 bases: TGTGCCAGCAGCCTCGGGACCCCTCTCTCTCGCCTCCGGAGCACTGAAGCTTTCTTT.

The chain links TRBV10-3 to TRBJ2-3; D is unclear. Germline loops: CDR1 ENHRY, CDR2 SYGVKD. Trimming shortened V by 3 bases and J by 3 bases, and 7 bases separated the two germline ends. The CDR3 runs 13 residues. The CDR3 coding sequence is TGTGCCATCAGTGAAAGATTAACAGATACGCAGTATTTT. It yields the protein CAISERLTDTQYF.